A selection of T cell receptor beta chains follows, all from one sample in a study of technical replicates of blood from several donors. Sequenced by immunoSEQ multiplex PCR; TCRdb stores in-frame clones only, minus some. The table lists tens of thousands of clones, approximately 86% of them singletons, with 5% to 6.5% in the top ten. The sequencing input was PBMCs. The origin of the receptors is a human donor in good health. Some clones in this sample may be carry-over from other donors' samples. CDR3s include the opening cysteine and the closing phenylalanine or tryptophan.

V gene: TRBV11-2
J gene: TRBJ2-4
CDR3 protein: CASSLGAGQGENIQYF

V gene: TRBV5-6
J gene: TRBJ2-1
CDR3 protein: CASSLVSDEQFF

V gene: TRBV4-2
J gene: TRBJ2-1
CDR3 protein: CASSHLAGGNYNEQFF

V gene: TRBV5-1
J gene: TRBJ2-7
CDR3 protein: CASRRTSGSDEQYF

V gene: TRBV30
J gene: TRBJ1-6
CDR3 protein: CAWSTGQGNSPLHF

V gene: TRBV15
J gene: TRBJ2-5
CDR3 protein: CATSSGGTSGSQETQYF

V gene: TRBV28
J gene: TRBJ2-7
CDR3 protein: CASSTDRVLSYEQYF

V gene: TRBV7-3
J gene: TRBJ2-2
CDR3 protein: CASSLMGGTGELFF

V gene: TRBV5-1
J gene: TRBJ2-2
CDR3 protein: CASSGGQGARAGELFF

V gene: TRBV7-2
J gene: TRBJ1-2
CDR3 protein: CASSLVAGDYGYTF

V gene: TRBV5-1
J gene: TRBJ2-7
CDR3 protein: CASSLILTGGLSEQYF

V gene: TRBV15
J gene: TRBJ2-7
CDR3 protein: CATSGTGIHEQYF

V gene: TRBV7-2
J gene: TRBJ2-5
CDR3 protein: CASSLEIGQGRTQYF

V gene: TRBV7-8
J gene: TRBJ1-3
CDR3 protein: CASSLALGRTGNTIYF

V gene: TRBV9
J gene: TRBJ2-7
CDR3 protein: CASSVAPGGTYEQYF

V gene: TRBV7-2
J gene: TRBJ2-3
CDR3 protein: CASSYYTDTQYF

V gene: TRBV10-3
J gene: TRBJ2-5
CDR3 protein: CAVGRGSGETQYF

V gene: TRBV5-6
J gene: TRBJ2-3
CDR3 protein: CASSAYSPDTQYF

V gene: TRBV9
J gene: TRBJ1-1
CDR3 protein: CASSVEGGFGTEAFF

V gene: TRBV29-1
J gene: TRBJ2-3
CDR3 protein: CSVEDQAGGTQYF

V gene: TRBV4-3
J gene: TRBJ2-7
CDR3 protein: CASSHSGGRTYEQYF

V gene: TRBV5-1
J gene: TRBJ2-2
CDR3 protein: CASSRLAGEAGELFF

V gene: TRBV11-3
J gene: TRBJ2-7
CDR3 protein: CASSRGLAGDEQYF

V gene: TRBV4-2
J gene: TRBJ2-3
CDR3 protein: CASSQEVAGGTDTQYF

V gene: TRBV2
J gene: TRBJ1-1
CDR3 protein: CASVRQGYTEAFF

V gene: TRBV6-6
J gene: TRBJ1-2
CDR3 protein: CASSRDRTRMDYGYTF

V gene: TRBV7-3
J gene: TRBJ2-2
CDR3 protein: CASSLRRGNIGELFF

V gene: TRBV5-4
J gene: TRBJ2-2
CDR3 protein: CASSLLLNTGELFF

V gene: TRBV7-9
J gene: TRBJ1-2
CDR3 protein: CASSSPGVYGYTF

V gene: TRBV5-6
J gene: TRBJ1-1
CDR3 protein: CASSPETGGRVGTEAFF

V gene: TRBV6-1
J gene: TRBJ1-4
CDR3 protein: CASTQMTGSNEKLFF

V gene: TRBV9
J gene: TRBJ2-3
CDR3 protein: CASSGTGVSTDTQYF

V gene: TRBV6-5
J gene: TRBJ2-7
CDR3 protein: CASRGGGSGYEQYF

V gene: TRBV13
J gene: TRBJ2-2
CDR3 protein: CASSSEGTSGGELFF

V gene: TRBV2
J gene: TRBJ2-3
CDR3 protein: CASSEIEQITDTQYF

V gene: TRBV19
J gene: TRBJ2-5
CDR3 protein: CASIGRGYETQYF

V gene: TRBV5-1
J gene: TRBJ2-7
CDR3 protein: CASSLSPGTYEQYF

V gene: TRBV7-6
J gene: TRBJ2-5
CDR3 protein: CASSPLAGEGETQYF

V gene: TRBV4-3
J gene: TRBJ1-1
CDR3 protein: CASSQEPVTNTEAFF

V gene: TRBV6-4
J gene: TRBJ2-1
CDR3 protein: CASSGTSGSSNEQFF

V gene: TRBV5-4
J gene: TRBJ2-1
CDR3 protein: CASSSPTSGRMNEQFF

V gene: TRBV7-2
J gene: TRBJ1-2
CDR3 protein: CASSQPGLSYGYTF

V gene: TRBV10-3
J gene: TRBJ1-6
CDR3 protein: CATTGMNNSPLHF

V gene: TRBV6-1
J gene: TRBJ1-1
CDR3 protein: CATSHGSLNTEAFF

V gene: TRBV2
J gene: TRBJ2-7
CDR3 protein: CASKNTDRLHEQYF

V gene: TRBV7-2
J gene: TRBJ2-7
CDR3 protein: CASSFGTSGGAGEQYF